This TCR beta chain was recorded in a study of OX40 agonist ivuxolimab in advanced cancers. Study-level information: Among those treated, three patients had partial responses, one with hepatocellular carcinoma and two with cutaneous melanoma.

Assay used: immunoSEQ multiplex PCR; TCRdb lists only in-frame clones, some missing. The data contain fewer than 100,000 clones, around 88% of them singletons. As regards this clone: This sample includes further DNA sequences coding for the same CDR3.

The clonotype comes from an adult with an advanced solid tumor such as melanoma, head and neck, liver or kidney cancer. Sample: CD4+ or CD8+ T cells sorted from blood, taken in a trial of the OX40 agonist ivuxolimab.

CDR3 in amino acids: CASSPPGQFNSPLHF. The CDR3 region has the DNA TGTGCCAGCTCGCCTCCGGGACAGTTTAATTCACCCCTCCACTTT. The chain employs TRBV18 and TRBJ1-6; 7 bases fit TRBD1. The CDR3 extends over 15 amino acids. The J segment lost 6 bases and the V segment lost 6 bases, leaving 8 bases of the junction unmatched. Germline values: CDR1 KGHSH, CDR2 LQKENI.